This passage covers 8 T cell receptor beta chains from one sample sequenced in a study of OX40 agonist ivuxolimab in advanced cancers. The data were produced by immunoSEQ multiplex PCR, yet TCRdb's version contains in-frame clones alone and is incomplete. This table has over 85,000 clones, 80% to 90% appearing once. The sequences come from CD4+ or CD8+ T cells sorted from blood, collected in a trial of the OX40 agonist ivuxolimab. The source is an adult with an advanced solid tumor such as melanoma, head and neck, liver or kidney cancer.

The V call is TRBV5-5, the J call TRBJ2-6; D is undetermined. CDR3 length: 15 amino acids. Germline assignment: CDR1 SGHKS and CDR2 YYEKEE (reference sequence). The V and J ends lost 0 bases and 2 bases respectively, with 6 bases between them. CDR3 region: CASSLGQPGANVLTF. Here the CDR3 DNA reads TGTGCCAGCAGCTTGGGGCAGCCTGGGGCCAACGTCCTGACTTTC.

This clone was counted a few times. The J gene is TRBJ2-1, the V gene TRBV7-2; D is ambiguous. Germline V CDR1 and CDR2: SGHTA, FQGNSA. V was clipped by 5 bases and J by 4 bases, with 12 bases between them. The CDR3 loop spans 14 amino acids. This CDR3 is CASSLLPGYNEQFF. CDR3 bases: TGTGCCAGCAGCCTCTTACCCGGATACAATGAGCAGTTCTTC.

In nucleotides, the CDR3 is TGTGCCAGCAGCGCATTACAGGGTATCAGCTCCTACAATGAGCAGTTCTTC. Its protein is CASSALQGISSYNEQFF. The chain carries TRBV5-6 and TRBJ2-1; the D gene is possibly TRBD1 (6 bases). V was shortened by 4 bases and J by 0 bases, with 17 bases between the two germline ends. Germline-derived CDR1 and CDR2 are SGHDT and YYEEEE. This CDR3 is 17 amino acids long.

Only a few counts were recorded for this clone. As DNA, the CDR3 is TGTGCCAGCAGTTTTTACCGTGAAGCTTTCTTT. Amino acid sequence: CASSFYREAFF. The chain employs TRBV6-5 and TRBJ1-1; D gene ambiguous. The length of the CDR3 is 11 residues. Between the trimmed V and J ends, which lost 4 bases and 7 bases, there was a span of 7 bases. The germline V gene encodes CDR1 MNHEY and CDR2 SVGAGI.

The genes are TRBV2 and TRBJ2-5; D call uncertain. In germline, CDR1 is SNHLY, CDR2 FYNNEI. This CDR3 region has 13 residues. Trimming stripped 5 bases from V and 5 bases from J, with 12 bases between. The CDR3 here is CASSMNSRETQYF. For the CDR3, the DNA is TGTGCCAGCAGTATGAACAGTAGGGAGACCCAGTACTTC. Full variable domain (remainder filled in from reference TRBV2 and TRBJ2-5): EPEVTQTPSHQVTQMGQEVILRCVPISNHLYFYWYRQILGQKVEFLVSFYNNEISEKSEIFDDQFSVERPDGSNFTLKIRSTKLEDSAMYFCASSMNSRETQYFGPGTRLLVL.

The chain recombines TRBV5-4 with TRBJ1-6, with D uncertain. V lost 0 bases and J lost 8, with 6 bases in between. The CDR3 has 13 residues. CDR1 and CDR2 from the germline V gene are SGHNT and YYREEE (reference sequence). CDR3 sequence reads: CASSLVRDSPLHF. CDR3 sequence (DNA): TGTGCCAGCAGCTTGGTGCGTGATTCACCCCTCCACTTT.

The rearrangement joins TRBV6-5 to TRBJ2-3, with TRBD2 matching 7 bases. CDR3 size: 15 residues. Trimming at V came to 4 bases and at J to 2 bases, leaving 6 bases not matched to a gene. CDR1 and CDR2 (germline): MNHEY, SVGAGI. CDR3 DNA sequence: TGTGCCAGCAGTTCGATAGCGGGCATCACAGATACGCAGTATTTT. Translation: CASSSIAGITDTQYF.

The chain employs TRBV5-6 and TRBJ1-5; D may be TRBD1 (6 bases). The ends were cut back, 4 bases at V and 2 bases at J, with 13 bases in the middle. CDR1 is SGHDT, CDR2 YYEEEE, per germline. The CDR3 sequence is 15 residues long. CDR3: CASSHYRQGNQPQHF. CDR3 bases: TGTGCCAGCAGCCATTATCGACAGGGCAATCAGCCCCAGCATTTT.